Below are 21 T cell receptor beta chains sequenced from a single sample in a study of blood T cell repertoires in COVID-19 (dated by TCRdb to 2020 to 2022). Receptor libraries were prepared by the immunoSEQ multiplex PCR assay. The table comes from immuneACCESS by way of TCRdb, which keeps in-frame sequences with V and J called. Part of the clones is missing from these tables; in studies checked, under half for an unresolved V gene and the rest for unknown reasons. The sample contains approximately 67,000 clones, roughly nine tenths of them found a single time. The ten biggest clones cover approximately 7.9% of the sample. Sequencing used peripheral blood. The receptors come from a human donor in a cohort sampled during active COVID-19.

The chain uses TRBV11-3 and TRBJ2-1; the match to TRBD1 covers 7 bases. The CDR3 is made up of 13 amino acids. The V gene's germline CDR1 is SGHNT and CDR2 YENEEA. V lost 5 bases to trimming and J lost 5 bases; unmatched junction nucleotides: 3. This CDR3 is CASSRGQNNEQFF. The CDR3 DNA reads TGTGCCAGCAGCCGGGGACAGAACAATGAGCAGTTCTTC.

The chain is built from TRBV9 and TRBJ1-1; TRBD1 agrees at 8 bases. The CDR3 runs to 14 residues. J gave up 4 bases and V 3 bases, and 5 bases lay outside the gene matches. Germline CDR1 is SGDLS and CDR2 is YYNGEE. The CDR3 reads CASSGTGGGTEAFF. CDR3 bases: TGTGCCAGCAGCGGAACAGGGGGTGGCACTGAAGCTTTCTTT. The full variable domain, in which reference TRBV9 and TRBJ1-1 provide the parts outside the CDR3, is DSGVTQTPKHLITATGQRVTLRCSPRSGDLSVYWYQQSLDQGLQFLIQYYNGEERAKGNILERFSAQQFPDLHSELNLSSLELGDSALYFCASSGTGGGTEAFFGQGTRLTVV.

The chain employs TRBV21-1 and TRBJ2-1; TRBD2, the table's D call, lacks a check against the DNA. TRBV21-1 is a pseudogene locus. The CDR3 spans 19 residues. The CDR3 coding sequence is TGTGCCAGCAGCAAACTGGGACTAGCGGGTTGCGCACCTCACAATGAGCAGTTCTTC. The encoded protein is CASSKLGLAGCAPHNEQFF.

The V gene is TRBV19, the J gene TRBJ2-3; D is undetermined. V was shortened by 5 bases and J by 0 bases, with 6 bases between the two germline ends. The CDR3 spans 13 residues. From germline, CDR1 is LNHDA and CDR2 SQIVND (reference sequence). This CDR3 reads CASSEESTDTQYF. In DNA, the CDR3 is TGTGCCAGTAGTGAGGAAAGCACAGATACGCAGTATTTT. Supplemented by reference TRBV19 and TRBJ2-3, the full variable domain reads DGGITQSPKYLFRKEGQNVTLSCEQNLNHDAMYWYRQDPGQGLRLIYYSQIVNDFQKGDIAEGYSVSREKKESFPLTVTSAQKNPTAFYLCASSEESTDTQYFGPGTRLTVL.

The V call is TRBV27, the J call TRBJ1-5; D is perhaps TRBD1 (5 bases). Germline-derived CDR1 and CDR2 are MNHEY and SMNVEV (reference sequence). Trimming removed 4 bases from V and 4 bases from J, with 14 bases in between. This CDR3 is 15 amino acids long. The CDR3 spells CASSSGGKGNQPQHF. The DNA of the CDR3 is TGTGCCAGCAGTTCCGGCGGAAAGGGGAATCAGCCCCAGCATTTT.

This chain uses TRBV6-5 with TRBJ2-2; D is unresolved. This CDR3 contains 14 residues. V was pared by 7 bases and J by 4 bases, with 13 bases between. Germline CDR1 MNHEY, CDR2 SVGAGI. CDR3 loop: CASKYNHGTGELFF. Written as DNA, the CDR3 is TGTGCCAGCAAGTACAATCATGGCACCGGGGAGCTGTTTTTT.

This clone was recorded only once. The rearrangement joins TRBV11-3 to TRBJ2-3; D is possibly TRBD1 (5 bases). From germline, CDR1 is SGHNT and CDR2 YENEEA. This CDR3 is 14 amino acids long. V lost 3 bases and J 5 bases, leaving 12 bases between the germline ends. CDR3 loop: CASSLEQAGDTQYF. CDR3 bases: TGTGCCAGCAGCTTGGAACAGGCTGGAGATACGCAGTATTTT.

The chain employs TRBV7-9 and TRBJ1-5, with a tentative D call TRBD1 (5 bases). The V gene lost 4 bases and the J gene lost 6 bases, with 13 bases spanning the gap. CDR1 SEHNR and CDR2 FQNEAQ come from the germline V gene (reference sequence). CDR3 length: 14 amino acids. The CDR3 DNA is TGTGCCAGCAGCTCAAGTGGGGGGGGTCAGCCCCAGCATTTT. This translates into CASSSSGGGQPQHF.

This clone was recorded only once. The chain has TRBV5-6 and TRBJ1-6; D is possibly TRBD1 (5 bases). Trimming stripped 1 base from V and 9 bases from J, with 11 bases between. Germline-derived CDR1 and CDR2 are SGHDT and YYEEEE. The CDR3 extends over 14 amino acids. CDR3 residues: CASSLHGGGSPLHF. CDR3 nucleotide sequence: TGTGCCAGCAGCTTGCACGGGGGAGGTTCACCCCTCCACTTT.

This chain uses TRBV9 with TRBJ2-1; TRBD2 aligns across 8 bases. The junction had 19 bases not matched to a gene; V was cut back by 4 bases and J by 13 bases. The CDR3 covers 16 residues. Germline loops: CDR1 SGDLS, CDR2 YYNGEE. The CDR3 coding sequence is TGTGCCAGCAGCTCGGCCCATAGCGGGATTCGCAATGGACAGTTCTTC. Its protein product is CASSSAHSGIRNGQFF.

J is TRBJ2-7 and V is TRBV5-1, with 11 bases matching TRBD2. The CDR3 extends over 17 amino acids. CDR1 is SGHRS, CDR2 YFSETQ, per germline. The V gene end was trimmed by 0 bases and the J gene end by 0 bases; junction bases not matched to a gene: 5. The CDR3 coding sequence is TGCGCCAGCAGCTTGGCCGAGACTAGCGGGATCTCCTACGAGCAGTACTTC. Amino acid sequence: CASSLAETSGISYEQYF.

CDR3 in DNA: TGCGCCAGCAGCCAAGATTCCCCGCGGGGTGTCGGCTATGGCTACACCTTC. Protein: CASSQDSPRGVGYGYTF. The chain has TRBV4-3 and TRBJ1-2; no clear D gene. Trimming cost V 0 bases and J 4 bases, with 18 bases left between them. This CDR3 is 17 amino acids long. Germline CDR1 is LGHNA and CDR2 is YSLEER.

This chain joins TRBV2 and TRBJ1-1; 7 positions agree with TRBD1. V lost 4 bases and J lost 3; bases outside the gene matches: 5. The CDR3 is 14 residues long. The germline CDR1 and CDR2 sequences are SNHLY and FYNNEI. Written as DNA, the CDR3 is TGTGCCAGCAGTGGTAACAGGGGTGACACTGAAGCTTTCTTT. Its translation is CASSGNRGDTEAFF.

This sequence joins TRBV24-1 and TRBJ2-1, with 9 bases matching TRBD2. Germline lookup yields CDR1 KGHDR and CDR2 SFDVKD. This CDR3 region has 17 residues. V shed 3 bases, J shed 2 bases, and the junction held 7 bases outside the gene matches. The CDR3 loop is CATSDTNLAGTYNEQFF. The CDR3 DNA reads TGTGCCACCAGTGATACTAATCTAGCGGGGACCTACAATGAGCAGTTCTTC.

CDR3 in DNA: TGTGCCAGCAGCTTAAATTTGGGGAGTAGGGACACTGAAGCTTTCTTT. Encoded protein: CASSLNLGSRDTEAFF. The gene calls are TRBV5-8 and TRBJ1-1, with D unclear. Trimming pared 2 bases from V and 3 bases from J, leaving 17 bases between. The germline CDR1 and CDR2 sequences are SGHTS and YDEGEE. The CDR3 is 16 residues long.

The chain joins TRBV9 to TRBJ1-2; 8 bases fit TRBD1. Germline-derived CDR1 and CDR2 are SGDLS and YYNGEE. J lost 5 bases, V lost 3 bases, and 3 bases had no gene match. The CDR3 sequence is 13 residues long. CDR3 in DNA: TGTGCCAGCAGCGCTACAGGGGGGTATGGCTACACCTTC. The encoded protein is CASSATGGYGYTF.

The V call is TRBV5-6, the J call TRBJ2-7; TRBD2 matches at 7 bases. The germline CDR1 and CDR2 sequences are SGHDT and YYEEEE. J lost 2 bases, V lost 6 bases, and 5 bases had no gene match. CDR3 length: 13 amino acids. The CDR3, as DNA: TGTGCCAGCAAGCAGGCGGGGGCCTACGAGCAGTACTTC. As protein: CASKQAGAYEQYF.

CDR3 in DNA: TGTGCCAGCAGTTACATAGGGGGCATGGGGGAGACCCAGTACTTC. Encoded protein: CASSYIGGMGETQYF. The rearrangement uses TRBV6-2 or TRBV6-3 and TRBJ2-5, with 7 nucleotides matching TRBD1. This CDR3 comprises 15 residues. CDR1 is MNHEY, CDR2 SVGEGT, per germline. Trimming at V came to 2 bases and at J to 5 bases, leaving 8 bases not matched to a gene.

The chain carries TRBV20-1 and TRBJ1-1; D remains unclear. The length of the CDR3 is 11 residues. Germline V gene lookup returns CDR1 DFQATT and CDR2 SNEGSKA (reference sequence). The V gene lost 4 bases and the J gene lost 0 bases, with 3 bases spanning the gap. CDR3 region: CSAIVNTEAFF. CDR3 nucleotide sequence: TGCAGTGCTATCGTGAACACTGAAGCTTTCTTT.

In nucleotides, the CDR3 is TGTGCCAGCTCAGGGGTAGATCAGCCCCAGCATTTT. Encoded protein: CASSGVDQPQHF. The V and J genes are TRBV7-9 and TRBJ1-5, with a possible D match to TRBD1 (6 bases). Looked up from germline, CDR1 is SEHNR and CDR2 is FQNEAQ (reference sequence). The V end lost 8 bases, the J end lost 5 bases, and 10 bases lay between the germline ends. CDR3 length: 12 residues.

The CDR3 DNA follows: TGTGCCAGCAGCCCGCTAATGACTAGCGGGGTCACAGATACGCAGTATTTT. Its translation is CASSPLMTSGVTDTQYF. This chain connects TRBV7-9 to TRBJ2-3; 11 nucleotides agree with TRBD2. CDR3 size: 17 residues. V was pared by 5 bases and J by 2 bases, with 9 bases of the junction left unmatched. Per germline, CDR1 SEHNR and CDR2 FQNEAQ (reference sequence).